This TCR beta chain was sequenced in a study of early T cells in non-severe SARS-CoV-2 infection. The TCR library protocol attached unique molecular identifiers to the individual cDNA molecules. MiXCR was run by TCRdb on the 5' RACE reads, yielding one entry per CDR3 protein. The sample lists about 110,000 distinct CDR3 sequences; around 10% were seen once. This clonotype showed up many times. The sequenced material came from whole blood. This clonotype was sampled from an adult who was a healthcare worker with PCR-confirmed SARS-CoV-2 infection or an uninfected control (not recorded which).

The CDR3 region has the DNA TGTGCCAGCAGTTTAAAGGGGAATTCACCCCTCCACTTT. Translating it yields CASSLKGNSPLHF. The rearrangement uses TRBV27 and TRBJ1-6, with D possibly being TRBD1 (5 bases). This CDR3 is 13 amino acids long. V lost 2 bases, J lost 7 bases, and 6 bases lay in between. From germline, CDR1 is MNHEY and CDR2 SMNVEV (reference sequence).